The clone carrying this T cell receptor beta chain occurred a few times. Antigen: not known. Trimming stripped 0 bases from V and 0 bases from J, with 9 bases between. CDR3 length: 16 amino acids. Germline V gene data show CDR1 as SGDLS and CDR2 as YYNGEE. These data are taken from a study of T-cell memory formation after mild COVID-19. Study outcomes and limitations: Clones that contracted clustered mainly in CM and EM if CD4+ and in EMRA if CD8+.

5'RACE primed from the constant segment yielded TCR alpha and TCR beta cDNA libraries bearing sample barcodes and UMIs. TCRdb re-analysed the 5' RACE reads in MiXCR, keeping a single row per CDR3 protein. The data hold just under 50,000 distinct CDR3 sequences, with 10% to 15% observed a single time. This TCR came from a man between 18 and 29 years old who had mild COVID-19 (a few samples of this study predate the infection). Cell type and time point are not known. The genes are TRBV9 and TRBJ2-2; no definite D call. The sequenced sample was PBMCs or a T cell subset sorted from them (not recorded which). The DNA of the CDR3 is TGTGCCAGCAGCGTAGGGGAACAGCCGAACACCGGGGAGCTGTTTTTT. Translation gives CASSVGEQPNTGELFF.